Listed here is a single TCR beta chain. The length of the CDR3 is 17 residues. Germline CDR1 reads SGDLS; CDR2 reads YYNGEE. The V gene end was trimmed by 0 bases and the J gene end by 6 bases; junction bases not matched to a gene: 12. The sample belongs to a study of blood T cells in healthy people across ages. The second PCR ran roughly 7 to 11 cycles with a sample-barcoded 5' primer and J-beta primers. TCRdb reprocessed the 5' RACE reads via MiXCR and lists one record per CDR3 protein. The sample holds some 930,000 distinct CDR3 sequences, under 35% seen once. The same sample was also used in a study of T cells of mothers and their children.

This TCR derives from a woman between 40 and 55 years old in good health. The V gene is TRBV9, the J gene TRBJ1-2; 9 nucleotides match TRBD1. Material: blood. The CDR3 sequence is CASSVDPKGQGHHGYTF. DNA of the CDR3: TGTGCCAGCAGCGTAGATCCCAAGGGACAGGGACACCATGGCTACACCTTC.